The 30 T cell receptor beta chains presented below share a single source sample, sequenced in a study of blood T cell repertoires in COVID-19. Data came from immunoSEQ multiplex PCR; TCRdb stores just in-frame clones and leaves some out. The repertoire holds around 270,000 clones, with 70% to 90% as singletons. Input material: peripheral blood. Receptors were obtained from a man aged 25 to 40 with active or convalescent COVID-19.

The genes are TRBV25-1 and TRBJ1-2, with 8 bases aligning to TRBD1. Germline assignment: CDR1 MGHDK and CDR2 SYGVNS. V lost 6 bases, J lost 5 bases, and 8 bases stayed unmatched. The CDR3 runs 14 residues. As DNA, the CDR3 is TGTGCCAGCAGACCAGGGGGCGACTCATATGGCTACACCTTC. Translating it yields CASRPGGDSYGYTF.

The chain is built from TRBV27 and TRBJ2-7, with 7 bases that match TRBD1. The germline V gene encodes CDR1 MNHEY and CDR2 SMNVEV (reference sequence). The CDR3 covers 15 residues. V shed 2 bases and J 2 bases; nucleotides not matched to a gene: 6. CDR3 bases: TGTGCCAGCAGTTTAGTTGGGACAGAGACCTACGAGCAGTACTTC. Its translation is CASSLVGTETYEQYF.

In its sample, this clone was seen once. This chain connects TRBV19 to TRBJ1-2; TRBD1 might be the D (6 bases). Trimming cost V 6 bases and J 8 bases, with 16 bases left between them. The CDR3 runs 13 residues. Germline V lookup: CDR1 LNHDA, CDR2 SQIVND (reference sequence). CDR3 amino acids: CASRPWGGQGYTF. In DNA, the CDR3 is TGTGCCAGTAGGCCTTGGGGGGGGCAAGGCTACACCTTC.

The chain uses TRBV6-2 or TRBV6-3 and TRBJ1-6; 8 nucleotides match TRBD1. Losses at the gene ends were 2 bases for V and 9 bases for J; bases not matched to a gene: 6. Germline V gene sequence: CDR1 MNHEY, CDR2 SVGEGT. The length of the CDR3 is 15 residues. The CDR3 sequence: CASSYAGGASSPLHF. CDR3 in DNA: TGTGCCAGCAGTTACGCAGGGGGCGCATCTTCACCCCTCCACTTT.

This clone turned up a few times. The chain joins TRBV3-1 (or the pseudogene TRBV3-2) to TRBJ1-2; maybe TRBD1 (6 bases). This CDR3 is 12 amino acids long. Germline CDR1 and CDR2: LGHDT and YNNKEL (reference sequence). Trimming stripped 4 bases from V and 5 bases from J, with 8 bases between. The CDR3 DNA sequence: TGTGCCAGCAGCCCCACAGGGTATGGCTACACCTTC. As protein: CASSPTGYGYTF.

The chain employs TRBV6-2 or TRBV6-3 and TRBJ2-7; the D gene is possibly TRBD1 (5 bases). Per germline, CDR1 MNHEY and CDR2 SVGEGT. V lost 0 bases to trimming and J lost 5 bases, with 11 bases between them. The CDR3 is 14 residues long. For the CDR3, the DNA is TGTGCCAGCAGTTACTCGGGGCGTCGCCACGAGCAGTACTTC. Translating it yields CASSYSGRRHEQYF.

The CDR3 bases are TGTGCCAGCAGTGAAGAGGGGCGCGGGAACACTGAAGCTTTCTTT. Amino acid sequence: CASSEEGRGNTEAFF. The rearrangement uses TRBV6-1 and TRBJ1-1; possible D gene TRBD1, 5 bases. CDR3 length: 15 amino acids. Trimming left V 1 base short and J 1 base short, with 10 bases between. The germline gives CDR1 MNHNS, CDR2 SASEGT.

The chain recombines TRBV6-1 with TRBJ1-2, with TRBD1 as a possible D gene (6 bases). Trimming left V 2 bases short and J 4 bases short, with 8 bases between. Looked up from germline, CDR1 is MNHNS and CDR2 is SASEGT. The CDR3 totals 13 residues. CDR3 in DNA: TGTGCCAGCAGTGAAAGGGGGAGCTATGGCTACACCTTC. Residues: CASSERGSYGYTF.

The chain is built from TRBV6-5 and TRBJ1-2; perhaps TRBD1 as D (5 bases). Germline V gives CDR1 MNHEY, CDR2 SVGAGI. The CDR3 has 15 amino acids. Trimming took off 2 bases at V and 3 bases at J, with 13 bases between the two ends. The DNA of the CDR3 is TGTGCCAGCAGTTACAATGCCCAGGGCGACTATGGCTACACCTTC. Its protein is CASSYNAQGDYGYTF.

The J gene is TRBJ1-4, the V gene TRBV5-6; tentatively, D is TRBD1 (6 bases). Germline assignment: CDR1 SGHDT and CDR2 YYEEEE. The CDR3 covers 15 residues. Deletions cut 1 base from V and 5 bases from J, with 12 bases between. The CDR3 bases are TGTGCCAGCAGCTTGCCGACAGGCCGAAATGAAAAACTGTTTTTT. Amino acid sequence: CASSLPTGRNEKLFF.

V usage is TRBV6-5 and J usage is TRBJ2-7, with a tentative D call TRBD2 (5 bases). This CDR3 has 13 amino acids. Germline CDR1 and CDR2: MNHEY and SVGAGI. V was clipped by 0 bases and J by 4 bases, with 7 bases between them. The CDR3 region is CASSYSTGYEQYF. The CDR3 DNA reads TGTGCCAGCAGTTACTCGACGGGGTACGAGCAGTACTTC.

The chain carries TRBV6-5 and TRBJ1-1; 8 nucleotides align to TRBD1. V shed 6 bases, J shed 6 bases, and the junction held 12 bases outside the gene matches. The CDR3 has 15 amino acids. Germline V gene lookup returns CDR1 MNHEY and CDR2 SVGAGI. CDR3 bases: TGTGCCAGCAGCCAGGGGGCAGGGCCGGGGTCTGAAGCTTTCTTT. Translated: CASSQGAGPGSEAFF.

V and J are TRBV7-3 and TRBJ2-2; 8 bases line up with TRBD1. The CDR3 has 16 residues. The germline V gene encodes CDR1 SGHTA and CDR2 FQGTGA. With V trimmed by 4 bases and J by 1 base, 5 bases remained unmatched. The CDR3 reads CASSSRDRLNTGELFF. CDR3 bases: TGTGCCAGCAGCTCGAGGGACAGGTTGAACACCGGGGAGCTGTTTTTT.

The genes are TRBV25-1 and TRBJ1-3, with 8 bases fitting TRBD1. The V segment lost 4 bases and the J segment 10 bases; nucleotides outside the gene matches: 6. The CDR3 consists of 13 residues. Germline CDR1 MGHDK, CDR2 SYGVNS. The CDR3 sequence: CASSGQGFQTIYF. The DNA of the CDR3 is TGTGCCAGCAGTGGACAGGGGTTCCAAACCATATATTTT.

The rearrangement links TRBV9 to TRBJ2-3; 7 positions match TRBD1. This CDR3 spans 15 amino acids. Germline V gives CDR1 SGDLS, CDR2 YYNGEE. The ends lost 2 bases at V and 3 bases at J; junction bases unmatched: 6. The CDR3 nucleotides are TGTGCCAGCAGCGTGTCGGGACAGCCTACAGATACGCAGTATTTT. Its translation is CASSVSGQPTDTQYF.

This CDR3 is CASSAFLAGGLGGETQYF. The CDR3 DNA sequence: TGTGCCAGCAGCGCCTTTTTAGCGGGGGGGCTGGGTGGAGAGACCCAGTACTTC. The gene calls are TRBV7-8 and TRBJ2-5; 11 positions agree with TRBD2. CDR1 and CDR2 from the germline V gene are SGHVS and FQNEAQ. The length of the CDR3 is 18 residues. V trimming: 5 bases; J trimming: 4 bases; junction bases outside the gene matches: 15.

The J gene is TRBJ2-7, the V gene TRBV3-1 (or the pseudogene TRBV3-2); D is unclear. The germline gives CDR1 LGHDT, CDR2 YNNKEL (reference sequence). The CDR3 consists of 14 residues. V lost 1 base and J lost 3, with 10 bases in between. The CDR3, as DNA: TGTGCCAGCAGCCAAGTCGGTAGCCTCTACGAGCAGTACTTC. As protein: CASSQVGSLYEQYF.

The J gene is TRBJ2-7, the V gene TRBV4-1; weak D call: TRBD1 (6 bases). The V end was cut by 1 base, the J end by 4 bases, with 14 bases between. There are 15 residues in the CDR3. Per the germline V gene, CDR1 is MGHRA and CDR2 is YSYEKL. CDR3: CASSQAVGHSYEQYF. The DNA of the CDR3 is TGCGCCAGCAGCCAAGCTGTGGGACACAGTTACGAGCAGTACTTC.

This clone was counted a few times. This chain joins TRBV5-1 and TRBJ2-5; perhaps TRBD2 as D (6 bases). Germline CDR1 SGHRS, CDR2 YFSETQ. V lost 2 bases and J lost 0, with 17 bases in between. The CDR3 is 17 amino acids. In DNA form, the CDR3 reads TGCGCCAGCAGCTTCCTGGATAAGGGGAGGCACCAAGAGACCCAGTACTTC. It codes for CASSFLDKGRHQETQYF.

The chain employs TRBV5-6 and TRBJ2-7; 7 bases map to TRBD2. The CDR3 runs 16 residues. Trimming removed 3 bases from V and 6 bases from J; junction bases left unmatched: 15. Germline V gene sequence: CDR1 SGHDT, CDR2 YYEEEE. CDR3 coding DNA: TGTGCCAGCAGCTCTCCACTCGGGGGGAAGGCCCTCGAGCAGTACTTC. Its translation: CASSSPLGGKALEQYF.

V is TRBV6-5 and J is TRBJ1-2; 12 bases are a match to TRBD1. The CDR3 is 14 amino acids. V was pared by 7 bases and J by 5 bases, with 5 bases of the junction left unmatched. CDR1 is MNHEY, CDR2 SVGAGI, per germline. The CDR3, as DNA: TGTGCCAGCACCCGGGACAGGGGGCTTTATGGCTACACCTTC. Translated, it gives CASTRDRGLYGYTF.

The chain is built from TRBV15 and TRBJ1-4; 10 nucleotides line up with TRBD1. J was trimmed by 8 bases and V by 0 bases; bases with no gene match: 3. Germline CDR1 and CDR2: LNHNV and YYDKDF (reference sequence). CDR3 length: 15 residues. The DNA of the CDR3 is TGTGCCACCAGCAGAGAAGGACAGGGGGACGAAAAACTGTTTTTT. It translates to CATSREGQGDEKLFF. The variable domain in full, with the rest retrieved from reference TRBV15 and TRBJ1-4, is DAMVIQNPRYQVTQFGKPVTLSCSQTLNHNVMYWYQQKSSQAPKLLFHYYDKDFNNEADTPDNFQSRRPNTSFCFLDIRSPGLGDTAMYLCATSREGQGDEKLFFGSGTQLSVL.

V usage is TRBV6-5 and J usage is TRBJ1-1; possibly TRBD1 for D (5 bases). The V gene lost 1 base and the J gene lost 3 bases, with 12 bases spanning the gap. The CDR3 consists of 15 residues. Germline-derived CDR1 and CDR2 are MNHEY and SVGAGI. As DNA, the CDR3 is TGTGCCAGCAGTTACTTAGCAGGGCGTGACACTGAAGCTTTCTTT. Translating gives CASSYLAGRDTEAFF.

This rearrangement joins TRBV5-1 to TRBJ1-1, with D unresolved. Trimming stripped 3 bases from V and 3 bases from J, with 15 bases between. This CDR3 has 15 residues. Germline-derived CDR1 and CDR2 are SGHRS and YFSETQ. The CDR3 region has the DNA TGCGCCAGCAGCTCACATGCCGACCGGGACACTGAAGCTTTCTTT. Translating it yields CASSSHADRDTEAFF. Complete variable domain (other parts from reference TRBV5-1 and TRBJ1-1): KAGVTQTPRYLIKTRGQQVTLSCSPISGHRSVSWYQQTPGQGLQFLFEYFSETQRNKGNFPGRFSGRQFSNSRSEMNVSTLELGDSALYLCASSSHADRDTEAFFGQGTRLTVV.

The chain has TRBV27 and TRBJ2-3; no clear D gene. The CDR3 totals 15 residues. The V gene's germline CDR1 is MNHEY and CDR2 SMNVEV (reference sequence). V was clipped by 3 bases and J by 0 bases, with 10 bases between them. Here the CDR3 reads CASSFISTSTDTQYF. The CDR3 region has the DNA TGTGCCAGCAGTTTCATATCGACTAGCACAGATACGCAGTATTTT.

The chain carries TRBV11-1 and TRBJ2-6; unclear D gene. V was trimmed by 0 bases and J by 2 bases, leaving 8 bases between them. Germline CDR1 and CDR2: SGHAT and FQDESV (reference sequence). The CDR3 length is 16 residues. CDR3 loop: CASSLARSAGANVLTF. DNA of the CDR3: TGTGCCAGCAGCTTAGCGAGGAGTGCTGGGGCCAACGTCCTGACTTTC.

The chain uses TRBV20-1 and TRBJ2-1; 12 nucleotides align to TRBD2. Germline CDR1 DFQATT, CDR2 SNEGSKA (reference sequence). Trimming cost V 3 bases and J 0 bases; bases outside gene matches: 6. This CDR3 has 17 residues. The DNA of the CDR3 is TGCAGTGCTAGTCTAGCGGGGGGGGGCAGCTCCTACAATGAGCAGTTCTTC. The encoded protein is CSASLAGGGSSYNEQFF.

The rearrangement links TRBV4-3 to TRBJ1-5; D gene unclear. Germline V gene lookup returns CDR1 LGHNA and CDR2 YSLEER. Trimming took off 1 base at V and 7 bases at J, with 8 bases between the two ends. The CDR3 sequence is 13 residues long. DNA of the CDR3: TGCGCCAGCAGCCAAGTACTAAGGCAGCCCCAGCATTTT. Amino acid sequence: CASSQVLRQPQHF.

CDR3 loop: CASSSTGGDEQFF. CDR3 sequence (DNA): TGTGCCAGCAGCTCGACAGGGGGTGATGAGCAGTTCTTC. J is TRBJ2-1 and V is TRBV7-3; TRBD1 matches at 9 bases. V shed 4 bases and J 8 bases; nucleotides not matched to a gene: 3. This CDR3 spans 13 amino acids. CDR1 and CDR2 from the germline V gene are SGHTA and FQGTGA. Using reference TRBV7-3 and TRBJ2-1 for the parts outside the CDR3, the full variable domain is GAGVSQTPSNKVTEKGKYVELRCDPISGHTALYWYRQSLGQGPEFLIYFQGTGAADDSGLPNDRFFAVRPEGSVSTLKIQRTERGDSAVYLCASSSTGGDEQFFGPGTRLTVL.

CDR3 amino acids: CASSRRQGAVDTQYF. In nucleotides, the CDR3 is TGTGCCAGCAGCCGCAGACAGGGGGCTGTAGATACGCAGTATTTT. The chain employs TRBV11-2 and TRBJ2-3, with 10 positions matching TRBD1. CDR1 and CDR2 from the germline V gene are SGHAT and FQNNGV. Trimming took 5 bases from V and 5 from J; bases not matched to a gene: 7. This CDR3 spans 15 amino acids.